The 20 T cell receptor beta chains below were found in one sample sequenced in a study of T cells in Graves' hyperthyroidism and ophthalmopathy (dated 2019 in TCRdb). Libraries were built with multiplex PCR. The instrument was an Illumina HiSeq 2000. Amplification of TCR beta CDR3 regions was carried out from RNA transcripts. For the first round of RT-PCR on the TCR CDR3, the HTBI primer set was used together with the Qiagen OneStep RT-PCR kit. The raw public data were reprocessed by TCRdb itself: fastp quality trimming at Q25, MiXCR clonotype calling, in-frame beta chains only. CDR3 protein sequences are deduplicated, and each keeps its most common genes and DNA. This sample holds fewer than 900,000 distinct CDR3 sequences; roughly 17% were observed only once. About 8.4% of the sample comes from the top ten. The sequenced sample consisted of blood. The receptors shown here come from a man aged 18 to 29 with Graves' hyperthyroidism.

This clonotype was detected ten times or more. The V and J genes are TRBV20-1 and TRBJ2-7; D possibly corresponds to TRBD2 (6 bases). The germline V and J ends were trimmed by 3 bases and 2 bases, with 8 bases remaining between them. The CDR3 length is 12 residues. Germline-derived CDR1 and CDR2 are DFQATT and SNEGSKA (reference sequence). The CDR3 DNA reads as TGCAGTGCTAGCGGGAGCACCTACGAGCAGTACTTC. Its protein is CSASGSTYEQYF.

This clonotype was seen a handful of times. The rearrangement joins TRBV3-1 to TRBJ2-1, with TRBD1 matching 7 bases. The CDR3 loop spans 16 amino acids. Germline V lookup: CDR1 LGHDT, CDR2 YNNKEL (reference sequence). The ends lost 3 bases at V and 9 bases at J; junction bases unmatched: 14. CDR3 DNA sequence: TGTGCCAGCAGCCACCGGGACAGTTCTATCCTAAGTGAGCAGTTCTTC. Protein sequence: CASSHRDSSILSEQFF.

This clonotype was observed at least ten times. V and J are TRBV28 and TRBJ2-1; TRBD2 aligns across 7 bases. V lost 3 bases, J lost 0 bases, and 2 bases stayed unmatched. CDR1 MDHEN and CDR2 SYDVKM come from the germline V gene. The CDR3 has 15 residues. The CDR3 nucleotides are TGTGCCAGCAGTTTTGGCGGGAGCTCCTACAATGAGCAGTTCTTC. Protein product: CASSFGGSSYNEQFF.

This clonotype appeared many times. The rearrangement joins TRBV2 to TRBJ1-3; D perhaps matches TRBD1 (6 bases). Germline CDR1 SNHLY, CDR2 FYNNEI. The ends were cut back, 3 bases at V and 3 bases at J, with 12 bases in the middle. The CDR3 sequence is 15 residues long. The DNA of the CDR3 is TGTGCCAGCAGTGATCTACAGGGCTTTGGAAACACCATATATTTT. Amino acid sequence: CASSDLQGFGNTIYF.

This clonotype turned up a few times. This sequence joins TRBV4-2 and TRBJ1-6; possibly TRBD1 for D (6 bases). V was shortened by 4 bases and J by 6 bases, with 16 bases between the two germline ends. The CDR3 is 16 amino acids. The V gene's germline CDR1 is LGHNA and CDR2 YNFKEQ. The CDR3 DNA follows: TGTGCCAGCAGCCGTGAACAGGGTACGGGTAATTCACCCCTCCACTTT. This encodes CASSREQGTGNSPLHF.

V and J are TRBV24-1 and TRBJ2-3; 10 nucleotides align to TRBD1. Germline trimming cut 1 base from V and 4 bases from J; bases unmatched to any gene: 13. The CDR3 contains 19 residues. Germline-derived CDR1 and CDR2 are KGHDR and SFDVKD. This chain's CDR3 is CATSDFVKGGTGAADTQYF. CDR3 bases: TGTGCCACCAGTGATTTCGTAAAGGGGGGGACAGGGGCGGCAGATACGCAGTATTTT.

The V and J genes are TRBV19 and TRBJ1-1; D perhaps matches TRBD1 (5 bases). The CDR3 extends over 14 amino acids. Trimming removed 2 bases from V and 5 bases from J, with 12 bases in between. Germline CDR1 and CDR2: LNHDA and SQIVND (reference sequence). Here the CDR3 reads CASSIQGAWTEAFF. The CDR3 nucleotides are TGTGCCAGTAGTATACAAGGGGCATGGACTGAAGCTTTCTTT.

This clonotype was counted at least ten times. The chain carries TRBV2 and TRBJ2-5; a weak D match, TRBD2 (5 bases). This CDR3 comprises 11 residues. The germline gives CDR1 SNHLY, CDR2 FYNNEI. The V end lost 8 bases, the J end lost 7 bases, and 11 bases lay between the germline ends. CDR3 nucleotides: TGTGCCAGCGTTGGAGGCGGGACCCAGTACTTC. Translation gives CASVGGGTQYF.

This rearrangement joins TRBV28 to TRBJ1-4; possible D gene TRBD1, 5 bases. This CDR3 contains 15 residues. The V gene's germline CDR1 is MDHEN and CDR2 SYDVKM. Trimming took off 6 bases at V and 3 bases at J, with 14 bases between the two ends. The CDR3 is CASSFQGHANEKLFF. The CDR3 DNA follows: TGTGCCAGCAGCTTCCAGGGCCATGCTAATGAAAAACTGTTTTTT.

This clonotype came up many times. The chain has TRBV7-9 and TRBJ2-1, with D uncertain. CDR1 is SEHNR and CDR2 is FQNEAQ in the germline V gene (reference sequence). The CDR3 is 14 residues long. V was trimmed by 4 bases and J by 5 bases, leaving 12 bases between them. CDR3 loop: CASSSGPINNEQFF. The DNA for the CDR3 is TGTGCCAGCAGCTCCGGGCCTATAAACAATGAGCAGTTCTTC. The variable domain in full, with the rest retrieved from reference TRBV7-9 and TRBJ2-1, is DTGVSQNPRHKITKRGQNVTFRCDPISEHNRLYWYRQTLGQGPEFLTYFQNEAQLEKSRLLSDRFSAERPKGSFSTLEIQRTEQGDSAMYLCASSSGPINNEQFFGPGTRLTVL.

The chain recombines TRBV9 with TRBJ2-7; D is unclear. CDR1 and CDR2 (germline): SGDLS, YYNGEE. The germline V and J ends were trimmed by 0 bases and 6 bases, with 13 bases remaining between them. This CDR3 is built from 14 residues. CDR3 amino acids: CASSVGSQHGEQYF. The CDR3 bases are TGTGCCAGCAGCGTAGGATCCCAACACGGCGAGCAGTACTTC.

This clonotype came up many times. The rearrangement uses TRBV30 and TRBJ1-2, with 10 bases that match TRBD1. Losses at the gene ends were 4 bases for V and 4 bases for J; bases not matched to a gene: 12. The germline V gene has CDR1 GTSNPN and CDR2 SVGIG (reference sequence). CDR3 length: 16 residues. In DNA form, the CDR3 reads TGTGCCTGGACCCCACTTTCGGGACAGGGGAGCTATGGCTACACCTTC. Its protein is CAWTPLSGQGSYGYTF.

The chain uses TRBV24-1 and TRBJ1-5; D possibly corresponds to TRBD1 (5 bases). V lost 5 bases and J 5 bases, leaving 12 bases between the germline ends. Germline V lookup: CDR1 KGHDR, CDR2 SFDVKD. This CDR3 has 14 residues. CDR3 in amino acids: CATSGPGAHQPQHF. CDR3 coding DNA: TGTGCCACCAGTGGGCCCGGGGCCCATCAGCCCCAGCATTTT.

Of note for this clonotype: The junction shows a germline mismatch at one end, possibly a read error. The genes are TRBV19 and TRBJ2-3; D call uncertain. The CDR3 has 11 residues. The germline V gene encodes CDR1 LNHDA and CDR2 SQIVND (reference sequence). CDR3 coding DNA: TGTGTCAGTAGTTTAACAGATACGCAGTATTTT. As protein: CVSSLTDTQYF.

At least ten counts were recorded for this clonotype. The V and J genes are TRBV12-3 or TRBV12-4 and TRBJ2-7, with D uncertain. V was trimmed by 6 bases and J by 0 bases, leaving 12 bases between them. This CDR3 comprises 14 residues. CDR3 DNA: TGTGCCAGCAGGCCCACGATAGGCTCCTACGAGCAGTACTTC. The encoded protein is CASRPTIGSYEQYF.

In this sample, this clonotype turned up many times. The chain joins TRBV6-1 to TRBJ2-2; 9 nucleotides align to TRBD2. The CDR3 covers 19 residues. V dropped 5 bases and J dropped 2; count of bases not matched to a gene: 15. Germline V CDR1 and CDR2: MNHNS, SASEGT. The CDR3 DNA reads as TGTGCCAGCAGTCGCCTAGGTCTCGGCGGGAGGGCCAACACCGGGGAGCTGTTTTTT. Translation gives CASSRLGLGGRANTGELFF.

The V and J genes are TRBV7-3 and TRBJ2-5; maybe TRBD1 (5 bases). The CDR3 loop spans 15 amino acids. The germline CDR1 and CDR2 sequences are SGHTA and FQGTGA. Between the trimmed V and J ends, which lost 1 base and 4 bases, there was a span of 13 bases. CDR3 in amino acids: CASSLNPGLGETQYF. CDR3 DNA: TGTGCCAGCAGCTTAAATCCAGGGTTGGGAGAGACCCAGTACTTC.

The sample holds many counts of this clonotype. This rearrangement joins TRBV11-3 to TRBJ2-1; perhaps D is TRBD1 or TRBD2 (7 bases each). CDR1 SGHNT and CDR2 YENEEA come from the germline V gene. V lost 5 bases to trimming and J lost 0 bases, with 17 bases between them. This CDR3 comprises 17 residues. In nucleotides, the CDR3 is TGTGCCAGCAGCCCAGGGGGTAGCGGGTTCTCCTACAATGAGCAGTTCTTC. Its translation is CASSPGGSGFSYNEQFF.

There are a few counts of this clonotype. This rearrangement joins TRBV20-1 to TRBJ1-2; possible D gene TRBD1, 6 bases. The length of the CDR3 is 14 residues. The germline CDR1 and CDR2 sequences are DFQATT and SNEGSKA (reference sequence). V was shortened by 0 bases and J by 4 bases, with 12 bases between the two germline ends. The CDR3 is CSARDSQGSYGYTF. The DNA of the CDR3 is TGCAGTGCTAGAGATTCGCAGGGGAGCTATGGCTACACCTTC.

The CDR3 bases are TGCAGTGCCCTAGGGACAGGGGACTATGGCTACACCTTC. Translated: CSALGTGDYGYTF. The rearrangement links TRBV20-1 to TRBJ1-2, with 10 bases matching TRBD1. V was pared by 6 bases and J by 3 bases, with 4 bases of the junction left unmatched. Per the germline V gene, CDR1 is DFQATT and CDR2 is SNEGSKA (reference sequence). The CDR3 loop spans 13 amino acids.